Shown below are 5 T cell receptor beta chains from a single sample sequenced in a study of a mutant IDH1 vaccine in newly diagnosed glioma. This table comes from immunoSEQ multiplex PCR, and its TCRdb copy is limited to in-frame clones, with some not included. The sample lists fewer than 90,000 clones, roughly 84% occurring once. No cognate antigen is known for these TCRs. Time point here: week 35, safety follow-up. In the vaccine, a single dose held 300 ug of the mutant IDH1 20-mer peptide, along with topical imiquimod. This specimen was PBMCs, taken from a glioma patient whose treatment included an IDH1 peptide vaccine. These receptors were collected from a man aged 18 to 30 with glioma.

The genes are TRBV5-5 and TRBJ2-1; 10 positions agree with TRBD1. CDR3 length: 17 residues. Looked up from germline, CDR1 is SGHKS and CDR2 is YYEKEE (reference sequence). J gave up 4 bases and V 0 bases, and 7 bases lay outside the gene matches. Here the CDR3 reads CASSLVGQGGNYNEQFF. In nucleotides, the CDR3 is TGTGCCAGCAGCTTGGTTGGACAGGGGGGAAATTACAATGAGCAGTTCTTC.

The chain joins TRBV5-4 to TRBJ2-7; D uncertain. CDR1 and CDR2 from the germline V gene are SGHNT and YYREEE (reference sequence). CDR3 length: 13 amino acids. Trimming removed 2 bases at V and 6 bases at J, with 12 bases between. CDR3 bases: TGTGCCAGCAGCTTTCCGACCTCACGCGAGCAGTACTTC. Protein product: CASSFPTSREQYF.

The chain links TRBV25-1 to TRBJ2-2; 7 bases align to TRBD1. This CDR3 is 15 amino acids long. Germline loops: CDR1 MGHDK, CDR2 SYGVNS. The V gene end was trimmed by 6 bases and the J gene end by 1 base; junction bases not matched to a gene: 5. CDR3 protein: CASSRRTGNTGELFF. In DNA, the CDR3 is TGTGCCAGCAGCCGACGGACAGGGAACACCGGGGAGCTGTTTTTT.

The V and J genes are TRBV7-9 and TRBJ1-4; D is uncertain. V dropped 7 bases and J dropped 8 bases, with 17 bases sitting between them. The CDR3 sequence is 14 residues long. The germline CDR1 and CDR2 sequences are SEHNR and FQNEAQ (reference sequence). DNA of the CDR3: TGTGCCAGCAACCCCGGAGGGCAGAAAGAAAAACTGTTTTTT. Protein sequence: CASNPGGQKEKLFF. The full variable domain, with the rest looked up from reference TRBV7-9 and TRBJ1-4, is DTGVSQNPRHKITKRGQNVTFRCDPISEHNRLYWYRQTLGQGPEFLTYFQNEAQLEKSRLLSDRFSAERPKGSFSTLEIQRTEQGDSAMYLCASNPGGQKEKLFFGSGTQLSVL.

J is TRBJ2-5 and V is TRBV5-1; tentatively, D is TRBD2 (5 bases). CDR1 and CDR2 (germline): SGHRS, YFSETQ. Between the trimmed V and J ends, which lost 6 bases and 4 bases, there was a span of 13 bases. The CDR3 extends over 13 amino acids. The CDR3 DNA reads TGCGCCAGCACCCTGGCGGGCGGAGAGACCCAGTACTTC. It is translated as CASTLAGGETQYF. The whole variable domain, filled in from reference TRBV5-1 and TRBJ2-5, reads KAGVTQTPRYLIKTRGQQVTLSCSPISGHRSVSWYQQTPGQGLQFLFEYFSETQRNKGNFPGRFSGRQFSNSRSEMNVSTLELGDSALYLCASTLAGGETQYFGPGTRLLVL.